The 16 T cell receptor beta chains below all came from one sample that was sequenced in a study of blood T cell repertoires in COVID-19 (dated by TCRdb to about 2020). The library was built by means of the immunoSEQ multiplex PCR assay. What TCRdb holds here is the immuneACCESS table cut down to in-frame rearrangements. Part of the clones is not present; checked against another copy, under half of the missing clones reflect an unresolved V gene, and the others are unexplained. Recorded for this sample are roughly 290,000 clones; around 85% of them occurred a single time. Of the sample, about 4.1% falls within the top ten clones. The sample comprised PBMCs or T cells enriched from blood (not recorded which). The receptors derive from a woman in her 30s who had recovered from COVID-19.

The CDR3 DNA reads TGTGCCACCAGTGATTTGCAGAGGGGACAGGGTTTCGAGCAGTACTTC. This codes for CATSDLQRGQGFEQYF. The rearrangement links TRBV24-1 to TRBJ2-7; 9 bases match TRBD1. This CDR3 has 16 residues. Germline V gene sequence: CDR1 KGHDR, CDR2 SFDVKD. V was clipped by 0 bases and J by 6 bases; unmatched bases: 8.

The chain carries TRBV24-1 and TRBJ2-1; a possible D gene is TRBD2 (6 bases). Trimming stripped 2 bases from V and 7 bases from J, with 20 bases between. The CDR3 is made up of 17 amino acids. The germline gives CDR1 KGHDR, CDR2 SFDVKD. CDR3 nucleotides: TGTGCCACCAGTGATTGGGACTTGCGGGGTCTCAAAAATGAGCAGTTCTTC. Translated, it gives CATSDWDLRGLKNEQFF.

V usage is TRBV2 and J usage is TRBJ1-6, with 7 bases matching TRBD1. The junction had 8 bases not matched to a gene; V was cut back by 0 bases and J by 9 bases. Germline CDR1 SNHLY, CDR2 FYNNEI. The CDR3 has 16 amino acids. Here the CDR3 reads CASSEARGQVFSPLHF. DNA of the CDR3: TGTGCCAGCAGTGAAGCGCGAGGACAGGTGTTTTCACCCCTCCACTTT.

The chain recombines TRBV3-1 (or the pseudogene TRBV3-2) with TRBJ2-2, with 8 bases aligning to TRBD2. The CDR3 has 16 amino acids. Germline V gene data show CDR1 as LGHDT and CDR2 as YNNKEL (reference sequence). The V segment lost 4 bases and the J segment 1 base; nucleotides outside the gene matches: 5. The CDR3 loop reads CASSRKLAENTGELFF. Written as DNA, the CDR3 is TGTGCCAGCAGCCGCAAACTAGCGGAGAACACCGGGGAGCTGTTTTTT.

V and J are TRBV19 and TRBJ2-4; D call uncertain. The germline V gene encodes CDR1 LNHDA and CDR2 SQIVND (reference sequence). V lost 4 bases and J 0 bases, leaving 4 bases between the germline ends. CDR3 length equals 13 residues. The CDR3 DNA reads as TGTGCCAGTAGTAAGCTAGCCAAAAACATTCAGTACTTC. The encoded protein is CASSKLAKNIQYF. Complete variable domain (other parts from reference TRBV19 and TRBJ2-4): DGGITQSPKYLFRKEGQNVTLSCEQNLNHDAMYWYRQDPGQGLRLIYYSQIVNDFQKGDIAEGYSVSREKKESFPLTVTSAQKNPTAFYLCASSKLAKNIQYFGAGTRLSVL.

The chain links TRBV7-8 to TRBJ2-2; maybe TRBD1 (5 bases). Trimming took 4 bases from V and 1 from J, leaving 7 bases between them. The CDR3 runs to 14 residues. CDR1 is SGHVS and CDR2 is FQNEAQ in the germline V gene. CDR3 in amino acids: CASSSQGNTGELFF. CDR3 DNA sequence: TGTGCCAGCAGCTCGCAGGGGAACACCGGGGAGCTGTTTTTT. Full variable domain (remainder filled in from reference TRBV7-8 and TRBJ2-2): GAGVSQSPRYKVAKRGQDVALRCDPISGHVSLFWYQQALGQGPEFLTYFQNEAQLDKSGLPSDRFFAERPEGSVSTLKIQRTQQEDSAVYLCASSSQGNTGELFFGEGSRLTVL.

This chain uses TRBV5-1 with TRBJ2-5; D may be TRBD2 (5 bases). Trimming left V 0 bases short and J 5 bases short, with 14 bases between. The CDR3 runs 15 residues. Germline loops: CDR1 SGHRS, CDR2 YFSETQ. The CDR3 DNA reads as TGCGCCAGCAGCTTGGCCAATCGAGGGAGCGAGACCCAGTACTTC. This gives the protein CASSLANRGSETQYF.

The chain is built from TRBV6-6 and TRBJ2-7, with D maybe TRBD1 (6 bases). Trimming shortened V by 5 bases and J by 3 bases, and 20 bases separated the two germline ends. The CDR3 consists of 16 residues. Germline V gene lookup returns CDR1 MNHNY and CDR2 SVGAGI (reference sequence). In DNA, the CDR3 is TGTGCCAGCAGTAAAAATTCACCGGGACACGGCTACGAGCAGTACTTC. Protein sequence: CASSKNSPGHGYEQYF.

The rearrangement joins TRBV28 to TRBJ1-1, with a weak D call TRBD1 (5 bases). V lost 6 bases and J 3 bases, leaving 17 bases between the germline ends. The CDR3 extends over 15 amino acids. Germline V lookup: CDR1 MDHEN, CDR2 SYDVKM. The CDR3 nucleotides are TGTGCCAGCAGACCCCTAGTTGGGGCTCACACTGAAGCTTTCTTT. As protein: CASRPLVGAHTEAFF.

The chain joins TRBV10-3 to TRBJ2-7; possible D gene TRBD1, 5 bases. The CDR3 is made up of 13 amino acids. CDR1 ENHRY and CDR2 SYGVKD come from the germline V gene. V was pared by 8 bases and J by 0 bases, with 11 bases between. In DNA form, the CDR3 reads TGTGCCATCGCAGGGTCGGGCTCCTACGAGCAGTACTTC. Translating it yields CAIAGSGSYEQYF.

The V and J genes are TRBV24-1 and TRBJ2-1; 9 nucleotides agree with TRBD1. The CDR3 has 16 amino acids. V gave up 2 bases and J gave up 8 bases; unmatched junction bases: 9. Looked up from germline, CDR1 is KGHDR and CDR2 is SFDVKD. The CDR3 DNA reads TGTGCCACCAGTGATTGGGGACAGGGCCGTCTTCATGAGCAGTTCTTC. It yields the protein CATSDWGQGRLHEQFF.

The chain links TRBV28 to TRBJ1-6; D remains unclear. Germline values: CDR1 MDHEN, CDR2 SYDVKM. Trimming shortened V by 7 bases and J by 6 bases, and 16 bases separated the two germline ends. The CDR3 is 15 amino acids. This CDR3 reads CASTLQWPLNSPLHF. CDR3 coding DNA: TGTGCCAGCACCCTGCAGTGGCCCCTTAATTCACCCCTCCACTTT.

This clone has more than one count but fewer than ten. The V gene is TRBV10-3, the J gene TRBJ1-4; no firm D call. V dropped 6 bases and J dropped 3 bases, with 11 bases sitting between them. Germline-derived CDR1 and CDR2 are ENHRY and SYGVKD. This CDR3 has 14 residues. CDR3 loop: CAISPGGSNEKLFF. The CDR3 DNA is TGTGCCATCAGCCCCGGCGGTTCTAATGAAAAACTGTTTTTT.

The V call is TRBV9, the J call TRBJ1-2; TRBD1 matches 12 bases. The length of the CDR3 is 17 residues. Trimming cost V 4 bases and J 7 bases; bases outside gene matches: 14. CDR1 is SGDLS, CDR2 YYNGEE, per germline. CDR3 nucleotides: TGTGCCAGCAGCCCTGGGACAGGGGGCGTTTTAGGCTTTGGCTACACCTTC. Residues: CASSPGTGGVLGFGYTF.

This chain uses TRBV3-1 (or the pseudogene TRBV3-2) with TRBJ2-1; 11 bases map to TRBD1. Germline assignment: CDR1 LGHDT and CDR2 YNNKEL (reference sequence). The CDR3 covers 16 residues. Unmatched junction bases numbered 6, after V lost 5 bases and J lost 3 bases. The CDR3 sequence: CASSAPGTGGYNEQFF. The CDR3 DNA sequence: TGTGCCAGCAGCGCACCCGGGACAGGGGGCTACAATGAGCAGTTCTTC.

The chain recombines TRBV7-9 with TRBJ1-4, with 9 nucleotides matching TRBD1. Germline V gives CDR1 SEHNR, CDR2 FQNEAQ (reference sequence). The CDR3 runs to 13 residues. With V trimmed by 3 bases and J by 8 bases, 1 base remained unmatched. The CDR3 sequence is CASSLGTGEKLFF. The CDR3 DNA reads as TGTGCCAGCAGCTTGGGGACAGGGGAAAAACTGTTTTTT. The full variable domain, its missing parts supplied by reference TRBV7-9 and TRBJ1-4, is DTGVSQNPRHKITKRGQNVTFRCDPISEHNRLYWYRQTLGQGPEFLTYFQNEAQLEKSRLLSDRFSAERPKGSFSTLEIQRTEQGDSAMYLCASSLGTGEKLFFGSGTQLSVL.